This TCR beta chain was observed in a study of early T cells in non-severe SARS-CoV-2 infection. Trimming removed 5 bases from V and 10 bases from J; junction bases left unmatched: 10. CDR1 is DFQATT and CDR2 is SNEGSKA in the germline V gene (reference sequence). The CDR3 loop spans 13 amino acids. TCRdb processed the 5' RACE reads anew with MiXCR; each CDR3 protein has one entry. The sample includes almost 85,000 distinct CDR3 sequences, roughly an eighth seen only once; the top ten take roughly 2.6%. In this sample, this clonotype turned up many times. This rearrangement joins TRBV20-1 to TRBJ2-1; TRBD2 agrees at 8 bases. The TCR was taken from an adult who was a healthcare worker with PCR-confirmed SARS-CoV-2 infection or an uninfected control (not recorded which). What was sequenced was whole blood. This chain's CDR3 is CSASSGGPREQFF. The CDR3 DNA reads as TGCAGTGCTTCCTCGGGAGGGCCGAGGGAGCAGTTCTTC.